These 16 T cell receptor beta chains were all obtained from the same sample, sequenced in a study of shared clonotypes between healthy human individuals. The data were produced by immunoSEQ multiplex PCR, yet TCRdb's version contains in-frame clones alone and is incomplete. The sample holds about 960,000 clones, about three quarters seen once. The sequenced sample was memory CD4+ T cells sorted from blood. The subset is: CD45RA-negative fraction. These TCRs come from a man younger than 35 in good health.

This clone was counted only a few times. The V gene is TRBV7-2, the J gene TRBJ1-1; D unresolved. From germline, CDR1 is SGHTA and CDR2 FQGNSA. V dropped 4 bases and J dropped 1 base, with 7 bases sitting between them. This CDR3 is 13 amino acids long. CDR3 nucleotides: TGTGCCAGCAGCTACGGGTGGAACACTGAAGCTTTCTTT. This translates into CASSYGWNTEAFF.

This chain connects TRBV5-1 to TRBJ2-1, with 11 bases identical to TRBD1. The V and J ends lost 4 bases and 7 bases, in that order; junction bases with no gene match: 7. There are 15 residues in the CDR3. Germline V gene lookup returns CDR1 SGHRS and CDR2 YFSETQ. The CDR3 loop reads CASSPGQGAVNEQFF. The CDR3 DNA reads as TGCGCCAGCAGCCCCGGACAGGGGGCAGTAAATGAGCAGTTCTTC.

This clone was observed a handful of times. This chain connects TRBV5-1 to TRBJ1-6; 9 bases fit TRBD1. CDR1 SGHRS and CDR2 YFSETQ come from the germline V gene. With 0 bases clipped from V and 7 bases from J, the junction kept 2 bases outside the gene matches. This CDR3 spans 15 amino acids. The DNA for the CDR3 is TGCGCCAGCAGCTTGGCCGGGACAGGGAATTCACCCCTCCACTTT. Translating gives CASSLAGTGNSPLHF. Filled out from reference TRBV5-1 and TRBJ1-6, the complete variable domain reads KAGVTQTPRYLIKTRGQQVTLSCSPISGHRSVSWYQQTPGQGLQFLFEYFSETQRNKGNFPGRFSGRQFSNSRSEMNVSTLELGDSALYLCASSLAGTGNSPLHFGNGTRLTVT.

The sample holds one count of this clone. The V gene is TRBV27, the J gene TRBJ1-6, with 10 bases identical to TRBD1. The V and J ends lost 2 bases and 2 bases, in that order; junction bases with no gene match: 6. Germline loops: CDR1 MNHEY, CDR2 SMNVEV (reference sequence). This CDR3 has 18 amino acids. CDR3 in amino acids: CASSLGGQGGTYNSPLHF. In DNA, the CDR3 is TGTGCCAGCAGTTTAGGAGGACAGGGGGGTACCTATAATTCACCCCTCCACTTT.

The chain couples TRBV5-6 to TRBJ2-3, with TRBD2 as a possible D gene (5 bases). The V gene's germline CDR1 is SGHDT and CDR2 YYEEEE. The CDR3 has 17 amino acids. V shed 3 bases and J shed 6 bases, with 23 bases lying between them. The CDR3 loop is CASSWPAASRSEDTQYF. DNA of the CDR3: TGTGCCAGCAGCTGGCCTGCCGCTAGCAGGTCGGAGGATACGCAGTATTTT.

V usage is TRBV19 and J usage is TRBJ1-5, with 9 bases matching TRBD1. CDR1 and CDR2 (germline): LNHDA, SQIVND (reference sequence). Germline trimming cut 6 bases from V and 4 bases from J; bases unmatched to any gene: 7. The CDR3 has 15 residues. The DNA of the CDR3 is TGTGCCAGTAGCCCCACGGGACAGGGTAATCAGCCCCAGCATTTT. The encoded protein is CASSPTGQGNQPQHF. The variable domain in full, completed from reference TRBV19 and TRBJ1-5, reads DGGITQSPKYLFRKEGQNVTLSCEQNLNHDAMYWYRQDPGQGLRLIYYSQIVNDFQKGDIAEGYSVSREKKESFPLTVTSAQKNPTAFYLCASSPTGQGNQPQHFGDGTRLSIL.

The V call is TRBV30, the J call TRBJ1-6; 7 positions match TRBD1. V was clipped by 0 bases and J by 10 bases; unmatched bases: 6. Germline-derived CDR1 and CDR2 are GTSNPN and SVGIG (reference sequence). The CDR3 totals 14 residues. The CDR3 is CAWSVLTGSSPLHF. CDR3 DNA: TGTGCCTGGAGTGTACTGACAGGGTCATCACCCCTCCACTTT. The full variable domain, rest sourced from reference TRBV30 and TRBJ1-6, is SQTIHQWPATLVQPVGSPLSLECTVEGTSNPNLYWYRQAAGRGLQLLFYSVGIGQISSEVPQNLSASRPQDRQFILSSKKLLLSDSGFYLCAWSVLTGSSPLHFGNGTRLTVT.

This rearrangement joins TRBV7-9 to TRBJ1-6, with a possible D match to TRBD1 (6 bases). V was shortened by 5 bases and J by 7 bases, with 18 bases between the two germline ends. This CDR3 contains 16 residues. Per the germline V gene, CDR1 is SEHNR and CDR2 is FQNEAQ (reference sequence). CDR3 amino acids: CASSAALQGRNSPLHF. CDR3 in DNA: TGTGCCAGCAGCGCAGCCCTTCAGGGGAGAAATTCACCCCTCCACTTT.

About this clone itself: The junction differs from germline at one of its ends, possibly a read error. The rearrangement joins TRBV9 to TRBJ2-1; 11 bases agree with TRBD2. Germline V gives CDR1 SGDLS, CDR2 YYNGEE. The CDR3 has 13 residues. The CDR3 region has the DNA TGTGCCAGCAGCGGATGGACTAGCGGGTCTCTGGTCTTC. Translated, it gives CASSGWTSGSLVF.

The chain is built from TRBV7-9 and TRBJ1-2; D not certain. In germline, CDR1 is SEHNR, CDR2 FQNEAQ (reference sequence). The length of the CDR3 is 14 residues. Trimming left V 3 bases short and J 8 bases short, with 16 bases between. The CDR3 loop reads CASSLTTPTGGYTF. DNA for the CDR3: TGTGCCAGCAGCTTGACAACCCCGACCGGGGGCTACACCTTC.

The rearrangement links TRBV6-1 to TRBJ1-4, with 7 bases matching TRBD1. Unmatched junction bases numbered 2, after V lost 4 bases and J lost 0 bases. Germline assignment: CDR1 MNHNS and CDR2 SASEGT. This CDR3 has 15 residues. For the CDR3, the DNA is TGTGCCAGCAGTGCGCAGGGGGCAACTAATGAAAAACTGTTTTTT. Translated: CASSAQGATNEKLFF.

The chain recombines TRBV5-1 with TRBJ1-1; a possible D gene is TRBD1 (5 bases). CDR3 size: 16 residues. Trimming took off 1 base at V and 0 bases at J, with 13 bases between the two ends. Per the germline V gene, CDR1 is SGHRS and CDR2 is YFSETQ. Here the CDR3 reads CASSLRGSDLNTEAFF. CDR3 nucleotide sequence: TGCGCCAGCAGCTTGAGGGGTTCGGACTTGAACACTGAAGCTTTCTTT. Looking up the rest from reference TRBV5-1 and TRBJ1-1 gives the full variable domain: KAGVTQTPRYLIKTRGQQVTLSCSPISGHRSVSWYQQTPGQGLQFLFEYFSETQRNKGNFPGRFSGRQFSNSRSEMNVSTLELGDSALYLCASSLRGSDLNTEAFFGQGTRLTVV.

V and J are TRBV5-1 and TRBJ1-6, with 7 bases lining up with TRBD1. Germline lookup yields CDR1 SGHRS and CDR2 YFSETQ. J gave up 10 bases and V 6 bases, and 13 bases lay outside the gene matches. This CDR3 contains 15 residues. As DNA, the CDR3 is TGCGCCAGCAATATGGATCCACAGGGGAAATCACCCCTCCACTTT. This codes for CASNMDPQGKSPLHF.

This rearrangement joins TRBV2 to TRBJ2-2, with unresolved D. This CDR3 has 19 amino acids. Deletions cut 0 bases from V and 1 base from J, with 18 bases between. Germline V gene data show CDR1 as SNHLY and CDR2 as FYNNEI. The CDR3 loop is CASSEALIVELENTGELFF. CDR3 sequence (DNA): TGTGCCAGCAGTGAAGCGCTTATTGTCGAGCTAGAGAACACCGGGGAGCTGTTTTTT.

V and J are TRBV7-9 and TRBJ1-2; tentative D call: TRBD1 (5 bases). Trimming removed 2 bases from V and 2 bases from J, with 9 bases in between. Germline assignment: CDR1 SEHNR and CDR2 FQNEAQ (reference sequence). This CDR3 has 14 amino acids. The CDR3 nucleotides read TGTGCCAGCAGCTTATCACAGGACAACTATGGCTACACCTTC. This codes for CASSLSQDNYGYTF.

This chain connects TRBV5-1 to TRBJ2-6, with TRBD1 as a possible D gene (6 bases). With 4 bases removed from V and 0 bases from J, the gap between germline ends came to 11 bases. Germline V gene data show CDR1 as SGHRS and CDR2 as YFSETQ. The CDR3 extends over 16 amino acids. The DNA of the CDR3 is TGCGCCAGCAGCCCGGGACATTCCTCTGGGGCCAACGTCCTGACTTTC. Its translation: CASSPGHSSGANVLTF.